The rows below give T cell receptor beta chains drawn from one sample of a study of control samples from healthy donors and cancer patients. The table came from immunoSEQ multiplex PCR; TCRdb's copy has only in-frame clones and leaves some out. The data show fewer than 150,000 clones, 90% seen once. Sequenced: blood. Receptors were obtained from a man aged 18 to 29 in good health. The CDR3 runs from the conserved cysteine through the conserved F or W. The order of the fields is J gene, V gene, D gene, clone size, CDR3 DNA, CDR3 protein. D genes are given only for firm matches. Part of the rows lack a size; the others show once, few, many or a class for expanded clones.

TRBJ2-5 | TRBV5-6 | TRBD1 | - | TGTGCCAGCAGCCCGGGGACAGGGGGCAAAGAGACCCAGTACTTC | CASSPGTGGKETQYF
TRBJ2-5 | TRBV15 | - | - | TGTGCCACCAGCAGAGATATTGAGACCCAGTACTTC | CATSRDIETQYF
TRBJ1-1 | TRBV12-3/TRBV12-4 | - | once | TGTGCCAGCAGTTTGTCCCTGAACACTGAAGCTTTCTTT | CASSLSLNTEAFF
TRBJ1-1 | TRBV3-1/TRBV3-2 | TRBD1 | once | TGTGCCAGCAGCCAGACAGGGAGGACTGAAGCTTTCTTT | CASSQTGRTEAFF
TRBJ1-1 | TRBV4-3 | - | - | TGCGCCAGCAGCCATGATGACAAGAACACTGAAGCTTTCTTT | CASSHDDKNTEAFF
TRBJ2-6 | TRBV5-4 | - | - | TGTGCCAGCACCGGATACGACGCCAACGTCCTGACTTTC | CASTGYDANVLTF
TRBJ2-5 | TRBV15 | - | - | TGTGCCACCAGCAGAGATTTTGGGGGAGAGGCTGGGGAGACCCAGTACTTC | CATSRDFGGEAGETQYF
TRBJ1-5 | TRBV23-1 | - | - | TGCGCCAGCAGTCAATCTTACGAAGGATGTCGGGCTTTACTTAGCAATCAGCCCCAGCATTTT | CASSQSYEGCRALLSNQPQHF
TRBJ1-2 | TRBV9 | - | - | TGTGCCAGCAGCGTAGATCCAGGGCTTAACTATGGCTACACCTTC | CASSVDPGLNYGYTF
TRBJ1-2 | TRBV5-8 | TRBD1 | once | TGTGCCAGTGGTACAGGGGGCGGCTATGGCTACACCTTC | CASGTGGGYGYTF
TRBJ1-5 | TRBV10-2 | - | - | TGCGCCAGCAGTGAGTGGACGGATAGCAATCAGCCCCAGCATTTT | CASSEWTDSNQPQHF
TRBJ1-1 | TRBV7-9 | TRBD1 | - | TGTGCCAGCAGCGACCGGACAGGGGAAAGGAACACTGAAGCTTTCTTT | CASSDRTGERNTEAFF
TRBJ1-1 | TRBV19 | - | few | TGTGCCAGTAGTATAGATGCCCGCGGGGGAGCTGAAGCTTTCTTT | CASSIDARGGAEAFF
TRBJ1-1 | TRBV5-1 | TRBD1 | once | TGCGCCAGCAGCTATGAGACAGGGGCAACTGAAGCTTTCTTT | CASSYETGATEAFF
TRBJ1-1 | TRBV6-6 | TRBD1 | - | TGTGCCAGCAGCCGACAGGGGACTGAAGCTTTCTTT | CASSRQGTEAFF
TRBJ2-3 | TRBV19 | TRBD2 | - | TGTGCCAGTAGATGGACTAGCGGGAGCACAGATACGCAGTATTTT | CASRWTSGSTDTQYF
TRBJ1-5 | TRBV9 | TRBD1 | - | TGTGCCAGCAGCCTCGGACAGGACAATCAGCCCCAGCATTTT | CASSLGQDNQPQHF
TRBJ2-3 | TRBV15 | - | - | TGTGCCACCAGCAGTCCCTTTATCCCAGATACGCAGTATTTT | CATSSPFIPDTQYF
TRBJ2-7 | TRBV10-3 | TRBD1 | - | TGTGCCATCAGTGAGTCGGGGACAGGGGGCGTTTACGAGCAGTACTTC | CAISESGTGGVYEQYF
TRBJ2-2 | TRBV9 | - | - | TGTGCCAGCAGCCTAGGACCCGGGGAGCTGTTTTTT | CASSLGPGELFF
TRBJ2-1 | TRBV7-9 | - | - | TGTGCCAGCAGCTTATCAGCGGACAGCTCCTACAATGAGCAGTTCTTC | CASSLSADSSYNEQFF
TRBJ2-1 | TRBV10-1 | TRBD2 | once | TGCGCCAGCAGTGATGGGGCGGGAGGGCCCAATGAGCAGTTCTTC | CASSDGAGGPNEQFF
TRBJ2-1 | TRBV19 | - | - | TGTGCCAGTAGTCCGCGGGGAAATGCTAACAATGAGCAGTTCTTC | CASSPRGNANNEQFF
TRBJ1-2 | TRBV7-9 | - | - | TGTGCCAGCAGCCGTGGATGGGAAGACTATGGCTACACCTTC | CASSRGWEDYGYTF
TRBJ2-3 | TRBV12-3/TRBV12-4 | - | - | TGTGCCAGCAGTTTAGGGGGGTTGGATACGCAGTATTTT | CASSLGGLDTQYF
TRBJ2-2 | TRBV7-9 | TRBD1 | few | TGTGCCAGCAGCTTAACCTCGAGACAGGGTTCTGGGGAGCTGTTTTTT | CASSLTSRQGSGELFF
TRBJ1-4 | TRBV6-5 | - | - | TGTGCCAGCAGTTACGGGGGAAAACTGTTTTTT | CASSYGGKLFF
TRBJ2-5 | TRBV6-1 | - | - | TGTGCCAGCAGTGAAGATACAGGCCCCCAAGAGACCCAGTACTTC | CASSEDTGPQETQYF
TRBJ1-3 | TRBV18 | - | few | TGTGCCAGCTCACCAGACAGTTCTGGAAACACCATATATTTT | CASSPDSSGNTIYF
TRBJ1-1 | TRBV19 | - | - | TGTGCCAGTAGTACCGCTTCGGACACTGAAGCTTTCTTT | CASSTASDTEAFF
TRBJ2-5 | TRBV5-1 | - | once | TGCGCCAGCAGCTTGGAGGGCACGCAGGAGACCCAGTACTTC | CASSLEGTQETQYF
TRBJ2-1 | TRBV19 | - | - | TGTGCCAGTCGCCCGTTGGGGACCTTCAATGAGCAGTTCTTC | CASRPLGTFNEQFF
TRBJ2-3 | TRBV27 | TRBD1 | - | TGTGCCAGCAGTTCAATCGACAGGGGGCAATATACGCAGTATTTT | CASSSIDRGQYTQYF
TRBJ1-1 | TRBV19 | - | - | TGTGCCAGTAGTCATACAGGGAGTTTTATGAACACTGAAGCTTTCTTT | CASSHTGSFMNTEAFF
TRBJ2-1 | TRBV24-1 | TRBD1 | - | TGTGCCACCAGTGAAACCGGGACAGGGATGTTTGAGCAGTTCTTC | CATSETGTGMFEQFF
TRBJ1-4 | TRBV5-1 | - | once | TGCGCCAGCAGCTTGGTTGGGGAAAAACTGTTTTTT | CASSLVGEKLFF
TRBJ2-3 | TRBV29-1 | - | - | TGCAGCGTTGAAGATCGTACAGTCCGCACAGATACGCAGTATTTT | CSVEDRTVRTDTQYF
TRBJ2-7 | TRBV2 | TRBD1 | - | TGTGCCAGCAGCCCCAGGGGTTTGGACAGGTCTGCCTACGAGCAGTACTTC | CASSPRGLDRSAYEQYF
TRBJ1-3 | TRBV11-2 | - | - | TGTGCCAGCAGCTCGAATTTGAGAAACACCATATATTTT | CASSSNLRNTIYF
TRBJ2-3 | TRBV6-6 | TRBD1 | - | TGTGCCAGCAGTTACTCGGTGGGACAGATAAGGGATACGCAGTATTTT | CASSYSVGQIRDTQYF
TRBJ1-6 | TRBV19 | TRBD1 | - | TGTGCCAGTAGTATTGGACAGGAGAATTCACCCCTCCACTTT | CASSIGQENSPLHF
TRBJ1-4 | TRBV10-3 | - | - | TGTGCCATCAGTGATGAGAGGGCGACTAATGAAAAACTGTTTTTT | CAISDERATNEKLFF
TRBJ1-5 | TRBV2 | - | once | TGTGCCAGCAGTGACAGGGGACGCAATCAGCCCCAGCATTTT | CASSDRGRNQPQHF
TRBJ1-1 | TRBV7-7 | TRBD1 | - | TGTGCCAGCAGCCCAGGGGGCACTGAAGCTTTCTTT | CASSPGGTEAFF
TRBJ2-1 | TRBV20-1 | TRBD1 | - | TGCAGTGCTAATGAGCGGGACAGGGTATCCTACAATGAGCAGTTCTTC | CSANERDRVSYNEQFF
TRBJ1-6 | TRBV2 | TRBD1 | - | TGTGCCAGCAGGATTCGGGACAGGGGAGATTCACCCCTCCACTTT | CASRIRDRGDSPLHF
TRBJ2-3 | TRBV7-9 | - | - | TGTGCCAGCAGCCAATATAGGGCAGACACAGATACGCAGTATTTT | CASSQYRADTDTQYF
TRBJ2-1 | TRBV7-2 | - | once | TGTGCCAGCAGCTTAGCGGCATCCTCCTACAATGAGCAGTTCTTC | CASSLAASSYNEQFF
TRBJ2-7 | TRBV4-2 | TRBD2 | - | TGTGCCAGCAGCTCCCCGGTAGCGGGGGGGTACGAGCAGTACTTC | CASSSPVAGGYEQYF
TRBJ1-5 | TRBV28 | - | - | TGTGCCAGCAGTTTTGAGGTTAGCAATCAGCCCCAGCATTTT | CASSFEVSNQPQHF
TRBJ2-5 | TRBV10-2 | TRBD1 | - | TGCGCCAGCAGGGCGGGACAGGGGGACCAAGAGACCCAGTACTTC | CASRAGQGDQETQYF